This T cell receptor beta chain was observed in a study of blood T cell repertoires in COVID-19. Using immunoSEQ multiplex PCR, the repertoire was profiled, and TCRdb retains in-frame clones only, with some absent. The table records around 57,000 clones, around 85% of them present only once. This clone appeared a single time. Input material: peripheral blood. The source is a woman in her sixties or seventies with acute or convalescent COVID-19.

The DNA for the CDR3 is TGTGCCAGCAGCTTAATCGGGGGGCTCTGGGAGACCCAGTACTTC. This sequence encodes CASSLIGGLWETQYF. The gene calls are TRBV7-3 and TRBJ2-5; a weak D match, TRBD2 (7 bases). The CDR3 runs to 15 residues. Germline V gene sequence: CDR1 SGHTA, CDR2 FQGTGA. V was cut by 1 base and J by 5 bases, with 14 bases left in between.